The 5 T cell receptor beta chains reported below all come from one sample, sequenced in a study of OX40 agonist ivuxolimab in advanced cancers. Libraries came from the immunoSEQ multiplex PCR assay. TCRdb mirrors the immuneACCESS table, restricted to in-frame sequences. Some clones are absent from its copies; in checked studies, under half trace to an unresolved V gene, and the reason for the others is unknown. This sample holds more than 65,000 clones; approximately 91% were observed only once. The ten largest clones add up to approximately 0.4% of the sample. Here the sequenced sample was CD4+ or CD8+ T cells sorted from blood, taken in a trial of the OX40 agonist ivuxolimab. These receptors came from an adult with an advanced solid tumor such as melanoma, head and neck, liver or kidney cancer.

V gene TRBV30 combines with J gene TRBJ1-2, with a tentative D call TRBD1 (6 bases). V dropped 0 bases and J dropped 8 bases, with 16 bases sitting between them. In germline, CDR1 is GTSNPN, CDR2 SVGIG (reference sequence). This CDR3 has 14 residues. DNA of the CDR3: TGTGCCTGGAGTGTAATTCGGGGGGCTGGCGGCTACACCTTC. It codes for CAWSVIRGAGGYTF.

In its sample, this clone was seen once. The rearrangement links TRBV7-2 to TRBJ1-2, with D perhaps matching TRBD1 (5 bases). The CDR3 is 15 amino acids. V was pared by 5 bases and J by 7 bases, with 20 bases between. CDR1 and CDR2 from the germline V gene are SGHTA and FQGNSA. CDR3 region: CASSRPGPALGGYTF. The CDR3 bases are TGTGCCAGCAGCCGACCGGGACCCGCTTTGGGTGGCTACACCTTC.

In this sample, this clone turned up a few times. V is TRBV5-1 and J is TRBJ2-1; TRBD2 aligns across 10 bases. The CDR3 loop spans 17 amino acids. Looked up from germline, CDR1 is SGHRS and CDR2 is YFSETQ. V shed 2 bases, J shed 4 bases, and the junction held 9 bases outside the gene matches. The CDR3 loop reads CASSFNLAGAKYNEQFF. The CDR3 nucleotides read TGCGCCAGCAGCTTTAATCTAGCGGGAGCGAAATACAATGAGCAGTTCTTC.

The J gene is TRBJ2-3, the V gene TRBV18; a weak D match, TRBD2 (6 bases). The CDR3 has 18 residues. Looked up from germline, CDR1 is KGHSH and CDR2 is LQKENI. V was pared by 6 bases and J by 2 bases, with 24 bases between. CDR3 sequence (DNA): TGTGCCAGCTCCCGCTCTAGCCCTGGGGCGGGGCCCACAGATACGCAGTATTTT. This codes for CASSRSSPGAGPTDTQYF.

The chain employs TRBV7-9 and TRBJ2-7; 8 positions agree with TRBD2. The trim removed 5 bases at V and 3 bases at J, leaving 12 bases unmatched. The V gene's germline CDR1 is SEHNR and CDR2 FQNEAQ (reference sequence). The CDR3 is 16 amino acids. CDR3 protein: CASSPDAGLGGYEQYF. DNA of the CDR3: TGTGCCAGCAGCCCTGATGCGGGACTAGGAGGCTACGAGCAGTACTTC.